A single sample is the source of the 6 T cell receptor beta chains below, sequenced in a study of OX40 agonist ivuxolimab in advanced cancers. Some clones are missing from TCRdb's copy, which holds only in-frame ones; the method was immunoSEQ multiplex PCR. The sample has 70,000 or so clones, more than 75% seen once. Sequenced material: CD4+ or CD8+ T cells sorted from blood, taken in a trial of the OX40 agonist ivuxolimab. All receptors derive from an adult with an advanced solid tumor such as melanoma, head and neck, liver or kidney cancer.

This clone was seen a few times. The rearrangement links TRBV9 to TRBJ1-6, with a tentative D call TRBD1 (6 bases). This CDR3 contains 14 residues. Germline assignment: CDR1 SGDLS and CDR2 YYNGEE. Trimming cost V 3 bases and J 3 bases, with 7 bases left between them. The CDR3: CASSADSYNSPLHF. The CDR3 DNA reads TGTGCCAGCAGCGCGGACAGCTATAATTCACCCCTCCACTTT.

The V and J genes are TRBV18 and TRBJ2-5; 7 nucleotides agree with TRBD1. This CDR3 has 13 residues. Germline values: CDR1 KGHSH, CDR2 LQKENI. J was trimmed by 3 bases and V by 5 bases; bases with no gene match: 3. This CDR3 is CASSSGQEETQYF. Here the CDR3 DNA reads TGTGCCAGCTCATCCGGACAGGAAGAGACCCAGTACTTC.

This sequence joins TRBV29-1 and TRBJ2-1; D unclear. The CDR3 consists of 12 residues. Germline V gene sequence: CDR1 SQVTM, CDR2 ANQGSEA. The V end lost 7 bases, the J end lost 4 bases, and 11 bases lay between the germline ends. This CDR3 is CSAFSPYNEQFF. CDR3 bases: TGCAGCGCGTTCAGCCCGTACAATGAGCAGTTCTTC.

The chain combines TRBV9 with TRBJ2-3, with TRBD1 matching 9 bases. This CDR3 has 15 residues. Trimming took 5 bases from V and 1 from J; bases not matched to a gene: 5. CDR1 SGDLS and CDR2 YYNGEE come from the germline V gene. CDR3 in amino acids: CASRERDRGTDTQYF. The CDR3 DNA sequence: TGTGCCAGCAGAGAACGGGACAGGGGCACAGATACGCAGTATTTT.

This rearrangement joins TRBV19 to TRBJ1-3; 9 bases are shared with TRBD1. The germline gives CDR1 LNHDA, CDR2 SQIVND (reference sequence). The CDR3 has 17 residues. V was clipped by 4 bases and J by 1 base; unmatched bases: 8. The CDR3 region is CASSTNSGTGSGNTIYF. CDR3 in DNA: TGTGCCAGTAGTACCAACTCCGGGACAGGGTCTGGAAACACCATATATTTT.

The rearrangement links TRBV7-2 to TRBJ2-3; TRBD1 agrees at 9 bases. V shed 5 bases and J 0 bases; nucleotides not matched to a gene: 6. The CDR3 spans 16 residues. Germline CDR1 SGHTA, CDR2 FQGNSA. DNA for the CDR3: TGTGCCAGCAGCCCACCGGGACAGGGTAGCACAGATACGCAGTATTTT. Translating gives CASSPPGQGSTDTQYF.